The clone carrying this T cell receptor (beta chain) was observed a handful of times. Its specificity is unknown. The TCRbeta library was prepared with unique molecular identifiers. TCRdb passed the PCR reads through MiXCR, listing each CDR3 protein once. Among some 95,000 distinct CDR3 sequences listed, 20% to 25% were seen once. This CDR3 spans 15 amino acids. Deletions cut 1 base from V and 2 bases from J, with 11 bases between. Germline values: CDR1 SGHRS, CDR2 YFSETQ. These data come from a study of T-cell reconstitution after alpha-beta-depleted transplantation in children. Overall study findings and caveats: A year had passed since transplant, and T-cell counts and diversity by then came mostly from newly produced T cells. Several hundred expanded graft clones reportedly supplied alpha-beta T cells about two months after transplant.

The sequencing here drew on PBMCs, taken before TCRalphabeta/CD19-depleted stem cell transplant. This rearrangement joins TRBV5-1 to TRBJ2-3, with D perhaps matching TRBD1 (6 bases). The receptor was isolated from a boy aged 2 to 9 with acute lymphoblastic leukemia, due to receive a stem cell transplant. The CDR3 region is CASSLTGQNTDTQYF. The CDR3 bases are TGCGCCAGCAGCTTGACCGGACAGAACACAGATACGCAGTATTTT.